The rows below give T cell receptor beta chains drawn from one sample of a study of control samples from healthy donors and cancer patients. Measured with immunoSEQ multiplex PCR; TCRdb has only the in-frame clones, and not every one. The top ten hold 1.1% to 1.5% of the sample, which has fewer than 200,000 clones, roughly 90% seen once. The sequenced sample was blood. All receptors come from a woman aged 50 to 60 in good health. CDR3s include the opening cysteine and the closing phenylalanine or tryptophan. A D gene is named only where the DNA matches it firmly. Size is stated for part of the rows, as once, few or many counts, or as a class when the clone is expanded.

CASSPQGVGGESYGYTF,TGTGCCAGCAGCCCCCAGGGGGTGGGGGGCGAGAGCTATGGCTACACCTTC,TRBV7-2,.,TRBJ1-2,TRBD1
CASSRDRTDYNSPLHF,TGCGCCAGCAGCCGCGACCGGACGGATTATAATTCACCCCTCCACTTT,TRBV4-3,.,TRBJ1-6,.
CAWSVGTATNQPQHF,TGTGCCTGGAGTGTAGGAACAGCCACCAATCAGCCCCAGCATTTT,TRBV30,.,TRBJ1-5,.
CATSDPPGDTGELFF,TGTGCCACCAGTGATCCACCTGGGGACACCGGGGAGCTGTTTTTT,TRBV24-1,.,TRBJ2-2,.
CASSWETGYNSPLHF,TGTGCCAGCAGCTGGGAGACAGGGTATAATTCACCCCTCCACTTT,TRBV7-8,.,TRBJ1-6,TRBD1
CAWSVSDSPLHF,TGTGCCTGGAGTGTTTCAGATTCACCCCTCCACTTT,TRBV30,.,TRBJ1-6,.
CATSDFRLAGGRTEQFF,TGTGCCACCAGTGATTTCCGCCTAGCGGGAGGGCGTACTGAGCAGTTCTTC,TRBV24-1,.,TRBJ2-1,TRBD2
CASRGTGTLTYNEQFF,TGTGCCAGTAGGGGAACCGGGACTTTAACCTACAATGAGCAGTTCTTC,TRBV19,.,TRBJ2-1,.
CASSQVGREAFF,TGTGCCAGCAGCCAAGTGGGCAGGGAAGCTTTCTTT,TRBV14,.,TRBJ1-1,.
CASSLAVSPLYANYGYTF,TGTGCCAGCAGCTTGGCTGTGTCGCCCCTATACGCTAACTATGGCTACACCTTC,TRBV5-6,.,TRBJ1-2,.
CASSAMTGADGYTF,TGCGCCAGCAGTGCGATGACAGGGGCGGATGGCTACACCTTC,TRBV10-1,.,TRBJ1-2,TRBD1
CASSYPPGQGYEQYF,TGTGCCAGCAGTTACCCGCCGGGACAGGGCTACGAGCAGTACTTC,TRBV6-2/TRBV6-3,few,TRBJ2-7,TRBD1
CASSSILGTSGRNEQFF,TGTGCCAGCAGCAGTATACTCGGGACTAGCGGGAGAAATGAGCAGTTCTTC,TRBV5-6,.,TRBJ2-1,TRBD2
CASSVLTAGDSGEKLFF,TGTGCCAGCAGTGTACTAACGGCTGGGGACAGTGGCGAAAAACTGTTTTTT,TRBV6-1,few,TRBJ1-4,TRBD1
CASSHTLGTKETQYF,TGTGCCAGCAGCCACACATTGGGGACGAAAGAGACCCAGTACTTC,TRBV4-2,.,TRBJ2-5,.
CASSHQQGAWEQFF,TGTGCCAGCAGCCACCAACAGGGGGCATGGGAGCAGTTCTTC,TRBV7-3,.,TRBJ2-1,TRBD1
CAWSRTISSYEQYF,TGTGCCTGGAGTCGGACCATAAGCTCCTACGAGCAGTACTTC,TRBV30,.,TRBJ2-7,.
CASSYFGGSNEKLFF,TGTGCCAGCAGTTACTTTGGAGGCTCAAATGAAAAACTGTTTTTT,TRBV6-5,.,TRBJ1-4,.
CASSSNPRDISYEQYF,TGTGCCAGCAGTTCAAATCCCCGGGACATTTCCTACGAGCAGTACTTC,TRBV27,.,TRBJ2-7,.
CASSDWMGGYTF,TGTGCCAGCAGCGACTGGATGGGTGGCTACACCTTC,TRBV9,.,TRBJ1-2,.
CASSYSTINTEAFF,TGTGCCAGCAGTTACTCGACGATAAACACTGAAGCTTTCTTT,TRBV6-5,.,TRBJ1-1,.
CASSVGQGPNEKLFF,TGTGCCAGCAGCGTGGGACAGGGCCCTAACGAAAAACTGTTTTTT,TRBV9,few,TRBJ1-4,TRBD1
CASSLEYSINEQFF,TGTGCCAGCAGCTTAGAGTACTCAATTAATGAGCAGTTCTTC,TRBV7-3,.,TRBJ2-1,.
CASSLPLGGNSPLHF,TGTGCCAGCAGTTTACCCCTGGGGGGCAATTCACCCCTCCACTTT,TRBV28,.,TRBJ1-6,.
CASSLSRDRVSYEQYF,TGTGCCAGCTCACTATCCCGGGACAGGGTCTCCTACGAGCAGTACTTC,TRBV18,.,TRBJ2-7,TRBD1
CASSLGLAYEQYF,TGTGCCAGCAGCCTGGGACTTGCCTACGAGCAGTACTTC,TRBV3-1/TRBV3-2,once,TRBJ2-7,.
CASSFRTPKGYEQYF,TGCGCCAGCAGCTTCCGGACACCAAAAGGGTACGAGCAGTACTTC,TRBV4-1,.,TRBJ2-7,.
CASSFGTVNTEAFF,TGTGCCAGCAGTTTTGGGACAGTTAACACTGAAGCTTTCTTT,TRBV28,.,TRBJ1-1,TRBD1
CAWGNLKETQYF,TGTGCCTGGGGGAACCTCAAAGAGACCCAGTACTTC,TRBV30,.,TRBJ2-5,.
CAISESVRYYEQYF,TGTGCCATCAGTGAGTCGGTCAGATACTACGAGCAGTACTTC,TRBV10-3,.,TRBJ2-7,.
CASGGGLAKNIQYF,TGTGCCAGCGGAGGTGGGCTAGCCAAAAACATTCAGTACTTC,TRBV19,.,TRBJ2-4,.
CASSRSGVPYEQYF,TGTGCCAGCTCACGTTCCGGAGTTCCTTACGAGCAGTACTTC,TRBV18,.,TRBJ2-7,.
CASSLWDRGSYEQYF,TGTGCCAGCAGCCTGTGGGACAGGGGATCGTACGAGCAGTACTTC,TRBV7-9,once,TRBJ2-7,TRBD1
CASSLLYNEQFF,TGTGCCAGCAGCTTATTGTACAATGAGCAGTTCTTC,TRBV7-2,.,TRBJ2-1,.
CATPEINEQFF,TGTGCCACCCCGGAGATCAATGAGCAGTTCTTC,TRBV24-1,.,TRBJ2-1,.
CASSASFPTF,TGTGCCAGCAGTGCGTCCTTTCCCACCTTC,TRBV28,.,TRBJ1-2,.
CASSSLTGGTDTQYF,TGTGCCAGCAGCTCATTGACAGGGGGGACAGATACGCAGTATTTT,TRBV9,.,TRBJ2-3,TRBD1
CASSLRGSPNTEAFF,TGTGCCAGCAGTTTAAGGGGCAGCCCGAACACTGAAGCCTTCTTT,TRBV28,.,TRBJ1-1,.
CASSFGRWGAFF,TGTGCCAGCAGTTTCGGACGGTGGGGAGCTTTCTTT,TRBV6-2/TRBV6-3,.,TRBJ1-1,.
CASSVATNAASGEQYF,TGTGCCAGCAGCGTAGCTACGAACGCTGCCTCCGGCGAGCAGTACTTC,TRBV9,.,TRBJ2-7,.